This T cell receptor beta chain was identified during a study of cytomegalovirus exposure and HLA in healthy donors (dated by TCRdb to the late 2010s). About the investigation overall: According to a later analysis, one platform produced both the approximately 110 validation repertoires and the 666 repertoires of the first cohort. The aim of the study was to test whether cataloging public T cell receptors could identify signatures of past pathogen exposure. Along with the approximately 700-subject first cohort, a separate validation cohort of over a hundred different subjects was used. To predict cytomegalovirus infection status, the study brought together high-throughput TCR immunosequencing, statistical association of individual TCRs with disease status, and machine learning. What the study reported, not specific to this receptor: While some public TCRs were present in many individuals, most TCR sequences turned up only very rarely across donors. According to the authors, the approach could potentially be generalized to other disease states and immunological phenotypes. The classifier was reported to diagnose cytomegalovirus status with high specificity and sensitivity in both the original and validation cohorts. In a later analysis, TCRs clustered in the first cohort were found to also tend to co-occur in the 130 or so validation repertoires, with 94% of cluster scores above 0. Three of the identified cytomegalovirus-associated TCR beta chains were confirmed in vitro to be specific for cytomegalovirus antigens. A total of roughly 160 TCR beta chains were listed by the study as associated with cytomegalovirus. The validation cohort had no HLA typing available for a later analysis, so co-occurrence within that cohort was assessed over all 120 or so repertoires.

The protocol used for the library was the immunoSEQ multiplex PCR assay. On the authors' methods: A statistical classification framework was developed to diagnose cytomegalovirus status using the catalog of TCR beta chain sequences. The source is immuneACCESS, and TCRdb retained only in-frame sequences with V and J called. Part of the clones is not carried over; for the studies checked, unresolved V genes explain less than half of this, and the remainder is unexplained. V, J and clone size are those of that table, while D and trimming were read from the DNA. The sample table records approximately 120,000 clones; approximately 94% of these occur just once. The top ten clones comprise roughly 1.3% of the sample. The donors belonged to the validation cohort of about 120 subjects, which was separate from the roughly 680-subject first cohort. With respect to this clone: The antigen it recognizes is unknown. Per-nucleotide qualities are absent, and no much larger clonotype sits a single base away.

The TCR was taken from a woman aged 18-29 years in good health and CMV-seronegative. The specimen was PBMCs.

CDR3 region: CASSDRSGGGAGETQYF. The nucleotides read TGTGCCAGCAGTGATCGCTCAGGCGGGGGGGCCGGGGAGACCCAGTACTTC. This receptor chain uses TRBV2 and TRBJ2-5, with 9 junctional bases fitting TRBD2. Trimming removed 3 bases from V and 5 bases from J; the gene matches leave 13 bases unexplained. Via the germline V gene, CDR1 is SNHLY and CDR2 FYNNEI. The CDR3 numbers 17 residues from cysteine through phenylalanine. The only DNA kept is the CDR3, 51 bases in frame from the first base.